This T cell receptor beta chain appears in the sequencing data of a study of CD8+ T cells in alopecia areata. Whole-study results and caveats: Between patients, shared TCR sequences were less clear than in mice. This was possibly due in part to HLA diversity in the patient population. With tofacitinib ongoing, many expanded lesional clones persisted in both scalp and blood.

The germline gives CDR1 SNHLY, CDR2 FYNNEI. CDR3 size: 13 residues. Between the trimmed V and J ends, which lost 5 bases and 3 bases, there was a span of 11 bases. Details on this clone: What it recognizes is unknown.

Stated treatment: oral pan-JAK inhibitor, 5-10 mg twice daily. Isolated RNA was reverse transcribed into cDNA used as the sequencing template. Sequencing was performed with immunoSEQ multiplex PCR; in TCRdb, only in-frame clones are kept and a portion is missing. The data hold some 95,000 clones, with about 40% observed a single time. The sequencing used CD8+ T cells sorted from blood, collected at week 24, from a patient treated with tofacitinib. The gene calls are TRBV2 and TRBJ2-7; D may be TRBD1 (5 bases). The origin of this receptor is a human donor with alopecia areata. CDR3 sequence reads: CASSPGHHYEQYF. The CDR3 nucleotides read TGTGCCAGCAGTCCCGGACATCACTACGAGCAGTACTTC.